Below, 9 T cell receptor beta chains from the same sample are listed, as sequenced in a study of human T cells and chemical hapten exposure. TCRdb itself ran the RACE reads through MiXCR, one entry per CDR3 protein. The sample carries tens of thousands of distinct CDR3 sequences, roughly a tenth recorded once. The time point here: pre-sensitization, week 0. Described treatment: therapeutic diphenylcyclopropenone sensitization with weekly scalp DPC. The authors' total RNA extraction used unfractionated whole blood. The source material was whole blood, sampled in connection with sensitization to the hapten diphenylcyclopropenone (DPC). Receptor source: a woman aged 25 to 39 with alopecia areata. Some clones in this sample may be carry-over from other donors' samples.

This clonotype was recorded a few times. This chain links TRBV7-3 with TRBJ1-6; 7 nucleotides agree with TRBD1. The V gene's germline CDR1 is SGHTA and CDR2 FQGTGA. The CDR3 totals 14 residues. V trimming: 3 bases; J trimming: 9 bases; junction bases outside the gene matches: 5. CDR3 region: CASSFKGGLSPLHF. CDR3 nucleotide sequence: TGTGCCAGCAGCTTTAAAGGGGGCCTTTCACCCCTCCACTTT.

The CDR3 protein is CASSQDLNGNYGYTF. The CDR3 nucleotides read TGTGCCAGCAGCCAAGATCTCAACGGTAACTATGGCTACACCTTC. The chain employs TRBV3-1 and TRBJ1-2, with D unresolved. CDR1 and CDR2 from the germline V gene are LGHDT and YNNKEL (reference sequence). Trimming shortened V by 0 bases and J by 1 base, and 9 bases separated the two germline ends. This CDR3 is built from 15 residues.

This clonotype is medium-sized by share. The V call is TRBV5-1, the J call TRBJ2-4; no clear D gene. The V end was cut by 4 bases, the J end by 6 bases, with 11 bases between. CDR1 SGHRS and CDR2 YFSETQ come from the germline V gene. This CDR3 region has 13 residues. The CDR3 sequence: CASSPSKGNIQYF. The DNA for the CDR3 is TGCGCCAGCAGCCCAAGCAAGGGAAACATTCAGTACTTC.

This clonotype has ten or more counts. V gene TRBV20-1 combines with J gene TRBJ1-4; D is possibly TRBD1 (5 bases). V was cut by 6 bases and J by 10 bases, with 15 bases left in between. The germline V gene has CDR1 DFQATT and CDR2 SNEGSKA (reference sequence). The CDR3 covers 12 residues. CDR3 residues: CSAKGAGRKLFF. The CDR3 bases are TGCAGTGCCAAAGGGGCAGGGCGAAAACTGTTTTTT.

The chain joins TRBV7-2 to TRBJ1-1; D is possibly TRBD1 (5 bases). The CDR3 runs to 16 residues. Trimming cost V 2 bases and J 1 base, with 14 bases left between them. Germline values: CDR1 SGHTA, CDR2 FQGNSA. This CDR3 is CASSLRPGTGNTEAFF. CDR3 in DNA: TGTGCCAGCAGCTTACGTCCCGGGACGGGGAACACTGAAGCTTTCTTT.

The J gene is TRBJ1-2, the V gene TRBV7-9, with TRBD1 as a possible D gene (6 bases). Germline lookup yields CDR1 SEHNR and CDR2 FQNEAQ (reference sequence). Trimming stripped 5 bases from V and 5 bases from J, with 24 bases between. The CDR3 runs to 17 residues. The CDR3 reads CASSQYNRATTLYGYTF. In DNA, the CDR3 is TGTGCCAGCAGCCAATACAACAGGGCCACAACGCTATATGGCTACACCTTC.

This clonotype was found many times. The chain joins TRBV29-1 to TRBJ2-1, with 7 nucleotides matching TRBD1. The CDR3 has 14 amino acids. V gave up 3 bases and J gave up 5 bases; unmatched junction bases: 7. Germline assignment: CDR1 SQVTM and CDR2 ANQGSEA. The CDR3 region is CSVDGVGTDNEQFF. The CDR3 DNA reads TGCAGCGTTGATGGGGTGGGGACAGACAATGAGCAGTTCTTC.

This sequence joins TRBV7-2 and TRBJ2-5, with D possibly being TRBD1 (5 bases). This CDR3 has 16 residues. Germline V gene data show CDR1 as SGHTA and CDR2 as FQGNSA. Between the trimmed V and J ends, which lost 1 base and 1 base, there was a span of 13 bases. CDR3 sequence: CASSLGPGFGQETQYF. The CDR3 bases are TGTGCCAGCAGCTTAGGGCCAGGGTTTGGCCAAGAGACCCAGTACTTC.

The gene calls are TRBV6-5 and TRBJ2-1; tentative D call: TRBD2 (5 bases). Germline loops: CDR1 MNHEY, CDR2 SVGAGI. The CDR3 sequence is 15 residues long. V was clipped by 4 bases and J by 2 bases, with 12 bases between them. For the CDR3, the DNA is TGTGCCAGCAGTTCCGGGGAATATGCCTACAATGAGCAGTTCTTC. It is translated as CASSSGEYAYNEQFF.